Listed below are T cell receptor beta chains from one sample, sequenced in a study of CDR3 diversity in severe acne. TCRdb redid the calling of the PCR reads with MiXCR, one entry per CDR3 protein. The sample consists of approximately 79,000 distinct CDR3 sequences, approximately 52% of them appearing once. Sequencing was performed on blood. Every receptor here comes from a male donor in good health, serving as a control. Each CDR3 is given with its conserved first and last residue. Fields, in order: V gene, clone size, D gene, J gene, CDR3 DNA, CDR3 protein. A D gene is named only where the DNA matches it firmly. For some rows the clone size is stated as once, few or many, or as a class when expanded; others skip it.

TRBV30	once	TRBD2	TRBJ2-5	TGTGCCTGGGCGGCGGAGCGGGGGGGCGCGGAGACCCAGTACTTC	CAWAAERGGAETQYF
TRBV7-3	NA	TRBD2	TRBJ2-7	TGTGCCAGCAGCAGCCCTACTAGCGGGAGTATCGACGAGCAGTACTTC	CASSSPTSGSIDEQYF
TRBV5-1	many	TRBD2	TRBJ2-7	TGCGCCAGCAGGCCGGGACTAGCACCCTACGAGCAGTACTTC	CASRPGLAPYEQYF
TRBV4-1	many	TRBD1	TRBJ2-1	TGCGCCAGCAGCCAAGTGTCACCAGGACAGGGGTATGAGCAGTTCTTC	CASSQVSPGQGYEQFF
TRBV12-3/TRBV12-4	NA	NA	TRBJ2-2	TGTGCCAGCAGTTTTTTGGACACCGGGGAGCTGTTTTTT	CASSFLDTGELFF
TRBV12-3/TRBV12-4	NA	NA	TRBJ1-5	TGTGCCAGCTCGTCGGGGGGGGGAAATCAGCCCCAGCATTTT	CASSSGGGNQPQHF
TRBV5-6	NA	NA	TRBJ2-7	TGTGCCAGCAGCTGGGACGGGTCCTACGAGCAGTACTTC	CASSWDGSYEQYF
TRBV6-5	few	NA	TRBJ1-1	TGTGCCAGCGGAGCAGGGATTTGGGCTGAAGCTTTCTTT	CASGAGIWAEAFF
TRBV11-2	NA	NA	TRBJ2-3	TGTGCCAGCAGCTTATTGGGGGGCGGAAGCACAGATACGCAGTATTTT	CASSLLGGGSTDTQYF
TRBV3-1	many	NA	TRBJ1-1	TGTGCCAGCAGCCAAGATAACAGGAACACTGAAGCTTTCTTT	CASSQDNRNTEAFF
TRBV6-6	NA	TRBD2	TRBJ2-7	TGTGCCAGCAGTCCGCCAGGCGGGGGGTCCCACGAGCAGTACTTC	CASSPPGGGSHEQYF
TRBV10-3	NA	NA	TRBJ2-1	TGTGCCAGCAGCCCCGACCAGGGCTTTTACCACAATGAGCAGTTCTTC	CASSPDQGFYHNEQFF
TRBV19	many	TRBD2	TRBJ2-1	TGTGCCAGTACCCCCTGGGCAGCGGGGAAAAAATCCTACAATGAGCAGTTCTTC	CASTPWAAGKKSYNEQFF
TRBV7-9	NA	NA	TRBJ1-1	TGTGCCAGCAGCTCCATTCCTCCTAACACTGAAGCTTTCTTT	CASSSIPPNTEAFF
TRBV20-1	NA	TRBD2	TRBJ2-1	TGCAGTGCTAGTCCATTTACTAGCGGGGCCAATGAGCAGTTCTTC	CSASPFTSGANEQFF
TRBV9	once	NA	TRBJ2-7	TGTGCCAGCAGCGAAAGTGGGGGAGTCTCCTACGAGCAGTACTTC	CASSESGGVSYEQYF
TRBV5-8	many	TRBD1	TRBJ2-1	TGTGCCAGCAGCCAGGACAGGGGATCATTCAATGAGCAGTTCTTC	CASSQDRGSFNEQFF
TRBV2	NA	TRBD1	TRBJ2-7	TGTGCCAGCAGTGCTCAGGGGGCGCCTAGGGACGAGCAGTACTTC	CASSAQGAPRDEQYF
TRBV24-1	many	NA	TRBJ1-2	TGTGCCACCAGTGACCCGATCGGTGGCTACACCTTC	CATSDPIGGYTF
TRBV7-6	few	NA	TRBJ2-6	TGTGCCAGCAGCGCCAGGTGGGGGTCCGAGGCCAACGTCCTGACTTTC	CASSARWGSEANVLTF
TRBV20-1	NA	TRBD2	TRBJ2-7	TGCAGTGCTAGAGTGGAGGGTGGTACAACTAGCGGGAGAACCCACAATGAGCAGTACTTC	CSARVEGGTTSGRTHNEQYF
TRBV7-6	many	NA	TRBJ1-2	TGTGCCAGCAGCTTGGGCTCGGCGAACTATGGCTACACCTTC	CASSLGSANYGYTF
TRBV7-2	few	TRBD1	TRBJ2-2	TGTGCCAGCAGCCCCGGGACAGGGGCGAACACCGGGGAGCTGTTTTTT	CASSPGTGANTGELFF
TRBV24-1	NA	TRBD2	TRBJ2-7	TGTGCCACCAGTGACCGGACTAGCGGGGGGGCCTACGAGCAGTACTTC	CATSDRTSGGAYEQYF
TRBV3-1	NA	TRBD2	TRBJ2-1	TGTGCCAGCAGCCAAGCACTAGCGGGAGGCATGATCGATAATGAGCAGTTCTTC	CASSQALAGGMIDNEQFF
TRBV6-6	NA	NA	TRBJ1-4	TGTGCCAGCAGTGCCATGGGCCTCGGGGGTGAAAAACTGGTTTTT	CASSAMGLGGEKLVF
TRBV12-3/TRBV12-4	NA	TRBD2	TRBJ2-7	TGTGCCAGCAGTGAGGGGCTAGCGGGAGTCTTCGAGCAGTACTTC	CASSEGLAGVFEQYF
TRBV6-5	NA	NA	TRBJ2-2	TGTGCCAGCAGTGTGATGTCAGACTCTTCCTGGACCGGGGAGCTGTTTTTT	CASSVMSDSSWTGELFF
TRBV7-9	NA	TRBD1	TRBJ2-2	TGTGCCAGCAGCTTCCGGGACAGCCGGAACACCGGGGAGCTGTTTTTT	CASSFRDSRNTGELFF
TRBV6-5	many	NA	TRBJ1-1	TGTGCCAGCAGCACGGGGGAGATTGAAGCTTTCTTT	CASSTGEIEAFF
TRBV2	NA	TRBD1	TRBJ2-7	TGTGCCAGCAGTTTAGCAGGGGGCTATGGCGAGCAGTACTTC	CASSLAGGYGEQYF